Sequencing of this TCR beta chain was carried out in a study of beta chain features in type 1 diabetes (dated by TCRdb to 2016 to 2018). For the wider study: Mean age, gender distribution, total cell number and subset yield did not differ between patients and healthy donors. A total of under 140,000,000 sorted cells were examined across all samples, and the number of cells per subset was strongly correlated with RNA yield. In the study, TCRB repertoires of sorted circulating CD4+ T cell subsets from recently diagnosed type 1 diabetes patients were compared with those of matched healthy donors. Naive and central memory subsets were obtained from all 30 or so donors, but regulatory and stem cell-like memory subsets were isolated from only 8 patients and roughly eight healthy donors. The investigation overall reported the following: The naive, central memory and regulatory TCRB repertoires appeared to resemble one another more closely among patients than among healthy donors. Sequencing cDNA rather than genomic DNA could over-represent highly expressing activated cells, although activation and CD3 levels did not differ between groups. Patients with type 1 diabetes made fewer insertions and deleted more nucleotides at VDJ recombination sites, implying thymic rearrangement abnormalities. HLA sub-analyses involved small numbers of individuals, so any influence of HLA type on TCRB rearrangement remained unresolved. PCR might favor shorter templates, but patient and control samples were amplified and corrected together, so any skew would affect both groups equally. Type 1 diabetes patients showed a moderate but significant shortening of TCRB CDR3 length in all four CD4+ subsets.

Each donor gave one peripheral blood draw, approximately 100 mL on average, collected into heparinised tubes. Using a panel that included CD45RO, CCR7, CD25, CD127, CD95 and CD27, naive, central memory, regulatory and stem cell-like memory CD4+ T cells were sorted on a BD FACSAria II. Every sorted population had a purity above 95%. Right away, PBMCs were isolated by Lymphoprep density gradient centrifugation and were stained directly, with no culture step. Samples were stained and sorted in pairs, with one healthy donor and one patient per experiment, so that batch effects were minimized. The High Capacity cDNA Reverse Transcription Kit was used to reverse transcribe all of the isolated RNA, meaning that expressed TCRB transcripts were what got sequenced. Naive, central memory and regulatory T cell samples underwent deep immunoSEQ sequencing, averaging roughly 3.3 million total reads per sample. Sorted cells were lysed in RLT buffer, and RNA was extracted using DNase-treated RNeasy Micro or Mini kits according to cell number. To prevent cross-contamination, each cell subset was processed individually, whereas patient and healthy donor samples were processed jointly. TCRB sequences were amplified from cDNA with the immunoSEQ multiplex PCR, producing 87-bp fragments spanning the CDR3 region. Sequencing of the amplicons was performed on the Illumina HiSeq platform. As for the original processing: Synthetic template baselines were used to correct PCR bias computationally, reads within Hamming distance 2 were collapsed, and singletons that could not be merged were discarded. Reads were aligned to IMGT to assign V, D and J genes, CDR3 length, and insertions or deletions at six rearrangement sites. Within each subset, clonotype counts were normalized to sorted cell number, after which true diversity and Gini coefficients were computed with the tcR R package. Repertoire sharing was quantified using the overlap coefficient calculated on TCRB nucleotide sequences. Out-of-frame TCRB sequences from naive cells were analyzed as a proxy for the pre-selection repertoire. This is the immuneACCESS table as TCRdb keeps it, with only in-frame sequences that have V and J called. A part of the clones is gone; compared with another copy, unresolved V genes explain less than half, and the rest is unexplained. That table is the source of V, J and clone size, and D and trimming were worked out from the DNA. The sample table shows roughly 240,000 clones, and 14% are seen once. About 0.024% of the sample is taken by the ten largest.

This clone came up a few times. Its antigen specificity is not known. No much larger clone is present one base from it, and per-base qualities are unavailable. The CDR3 contains 13 residues, cysteine and phenylalanine counted. The retained sequence is limited to the CDR3, 39 bases, with the frame set at the first base. The germline V gene gives CDR1 as MGHDK and CDR2 as SYGVNS. V is pared back by 6 bases and J by 4 bases, with 9 bases lying between the germline termini. Sequenced input: naive CD4+ T cells from blood. This sample's cell subset or site label indicates: true naive CD4+ T cells. The V and J genes are TRBV25-1 and TRBJ2-2, with the identity of the D gene unclear. This sequence originates from a woman in her thirties or forties in good health. CDR3 sequence: CASRAGVTGELFF. The nucleotide sequence is TGTGCCAGCAGGGCAGGCGTCACCGGGGAGCTGTTTTTT.